The clone carrying this T cell receptor beta chain occurred once. V lost 1 base to trimming and J lost 11 bases; unmatched junction nucleotides: 7. The germline CDR1 and CDR2 sequences are MGHRA and YSYEKL. The CDR3 runs to 15 residues. This sample was taken from a study of blood T cell repertoires in COVID-19. Study-wide context: The study drew acute and convalescent COVID-19 samples from the United States, Italy and Spain. Nucleic acid was either cDNA or gDNA, and it came from T cells, B-cell-depleted T cells, or PBMCs.

Per the authors' pipeline: Estimated nucleated cell counts came from reference gene primer amplification. The table came from immunoSEQ multiplex PCR; TCRdb's copy has only in-frame clones and leaves some out. V and J calls and clone size follow that table, whereas D and trimming were derived from the DNA. The sample comprises approximately 130,000 clones, approximately 90% of which are singletons, and 2% to 2.5% rests with the top ten. The V gene is TRBV4-1, the J gene TRBJ2-1; 11 positions agree with TRBD2. Sequences were obtained from peripheral blood. The sequence was obtained from a woman in her forties or fifties with acute or convalescent COVID-19. Written as DNA, the CDR3 is TGCGCCAGCAGCCAAGGGGTAGCGGGGGGGCGAAAGCAGTTCTTC. This translates into CASSQGVAGGRKQFF.